This T cell receptor beta chain was profiled in a study of shared T cell receptors in the human thymus. Germline V gene lookup returns CDR1 MDHEN and CDR2 SYDVKM. V lost 5 bases and J lost 6; bases outside the gene matches: 11. The CDR3 is 16 amino acids. The method was immunoSEQ multiplex PCR; TCRdb's version includes in-frame clones alone and lacks a portion of them. The sample records roughly 660,000 clones, roughly 88% being singletons. The same sample was also studied in work on human thymus T cells. According to that study: Donors were healthy Finnish babies undergoing corrective operations for congenital heart defects. Thymus specimens were resections from corrective heart surgery. V and J gene usage appeared biased in thymic and blood repertoires. As related research reported, thymic repertoires overlapped highly among unrelated individuals.

This clonotype was obtained from a boy younger than two with a congenital heart defect. The sample comprised thymocytes. This sequence joins TRBV28 and TRBJ2-3, with TRBD2 matching over 10 bases. The CDR3 DNA reads as TGTGCCAGCAGTCCGGGACTAGCGCCGCACACGGATACGCAGTATTTT. This sequence encodes CASSPGLAPHTDTQYF.